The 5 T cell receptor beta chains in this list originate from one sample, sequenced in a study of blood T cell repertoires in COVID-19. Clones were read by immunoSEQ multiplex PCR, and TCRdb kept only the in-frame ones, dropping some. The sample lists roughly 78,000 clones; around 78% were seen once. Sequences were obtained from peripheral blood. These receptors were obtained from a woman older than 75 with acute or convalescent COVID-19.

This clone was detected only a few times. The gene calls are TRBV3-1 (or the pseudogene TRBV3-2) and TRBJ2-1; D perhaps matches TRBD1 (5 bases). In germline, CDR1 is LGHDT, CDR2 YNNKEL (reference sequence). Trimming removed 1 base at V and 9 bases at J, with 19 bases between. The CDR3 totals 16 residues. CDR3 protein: CASSQGPAQVLGEQFF. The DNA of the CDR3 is TGTGCCAGCAGCCAAGGACCAGCACAGGTTCTAGGTGAGCAGTTCTTC.

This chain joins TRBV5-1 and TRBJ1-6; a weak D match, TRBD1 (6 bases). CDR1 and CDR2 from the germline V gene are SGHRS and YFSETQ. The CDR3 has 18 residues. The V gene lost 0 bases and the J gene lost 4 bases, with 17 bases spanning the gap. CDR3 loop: CASSLGWDTSTYNSPLHF. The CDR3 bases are TGCGCCAGCAGCTTGGGGTGGGACACGTCGACTTATAATTCACCCCTCCACTTT.

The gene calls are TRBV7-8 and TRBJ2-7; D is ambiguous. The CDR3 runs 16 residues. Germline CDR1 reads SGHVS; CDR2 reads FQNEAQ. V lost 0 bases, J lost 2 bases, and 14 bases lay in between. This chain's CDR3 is CASSLAWSVTTYEQYF. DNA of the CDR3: TGTGCCAGCAGCTTAGCCTGGTCGGTAACTACCTACGAGCAGTACTTC.

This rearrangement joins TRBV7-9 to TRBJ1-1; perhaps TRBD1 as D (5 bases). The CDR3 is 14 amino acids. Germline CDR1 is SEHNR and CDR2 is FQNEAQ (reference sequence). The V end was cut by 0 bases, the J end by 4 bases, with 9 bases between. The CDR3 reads CASSLAEGTTEAFF. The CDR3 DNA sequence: TGTGCCAGCAGCTTAGCGGAGGGGACCACTGAAGCTTTCTTT. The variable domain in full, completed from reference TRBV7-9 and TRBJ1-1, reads DTGVSQNPRHKITKRGQNVTFRCDPISEHNRLYWYRQTLGQGPEFLTYFQNEAQLEKSRLLSDRFSAERPKGSFSTLEIQRTEQGDSAMYLCASSLAEGTTEAFFGQGTRLTVV.

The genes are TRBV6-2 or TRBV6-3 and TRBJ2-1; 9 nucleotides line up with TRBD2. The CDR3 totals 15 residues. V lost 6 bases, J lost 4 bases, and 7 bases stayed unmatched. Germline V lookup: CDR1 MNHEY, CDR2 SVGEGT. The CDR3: CASSPLSGGYNEQFF. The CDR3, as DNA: TGTGCCAGCAGCCCTCTTAGCGGGGGTTACAATGAGCAGTTCTTC.